This record concerns one T cell receptor beta chain sequence. Germline assignment: CDR1 MGHRA and CDR2 YSYEKL. Germline trimming cut 3 bases from V and 5 bases from J; bases unmatched to any gene: 9. This CDR3 spans 17 amino acids. This sample was included in a study of blood T cell repertoires in COVID-19. Participants reported their clinical history, and cohort assignment relied on those reports. TCRdb's table, derived via immunoSEQ multiplex PCR, lists solely in-frame clones and lacks some. The sample lists a few hundred thousand clones, 80% to 90% occurring once. This TCR was sampled from a woman aged 50 to 60 who had recovered from COVID-19. Sequenced sample: PBMCs or T cells enriched from blood (not recorded which). The rearrangement links TRBV4-1 to TRBJ2-2; 10 bases are shared with TRBD2. DNA of the CDR3: TGCGCCAGCAGCCAGGGGCTAGCGGGAGAGGGAACCGGGGAGCTGTTTTTT. Amino acid sequence: CASSQGLAGEGTGELFF.